The next 27 T cell receptor beta chains were all read from a single sample in a study of shared clonotypes between healthy human individuals. Repertoires were generated with immunoSEQ multiplex PCR, while TCRdb's copy carries only in-frame clones and drops some. Here the sample spans about 1.5 million clones, around 98% being singletons. Sequencing was done on a sample of naive CD4+ T cells sorted from blood. Indicated subset: CD45RA+ positively selected. All receptors come from a man aged 25 to 40 in good health.

This chain's CDR3 is CASSDRSGANVLTF. The CDR3 DNA is TGTGCCAGCAGCGACAGGTCTGGGGCCAACGTCCTGACTTTC. The chain uses TRBV6-5 and TRBJ2-6, with D possibly TRBD1 on 6 matching bases. Trimming stripped 6 bases from V and 1 base from J, with 7 bases between. The CDR3 is 14 amino acids. CDR1 and CDR2 (germline): MNHEY, SVGAGI.

The CDR3 DNA is TGTGCCAGCAGCTTCCCAATTGGGAGGGTTGGCGAGCAGTACTTC. It codes for CASSFPIGRVGEQYF. This rearrangement joins TRBV7-9 to TRBJ2-7, with TRBD2 identical over 7 bases. The CDR3 has 15 amino acids. V trimming: 3 bases; J trimming: 6 bases; junction bases outside the gene matches: 11. CDR1 is SEHNR and CDR2 is FQNEAQ in the germline V gene (reference sequence).

V usage is TRBV14 and J usage is TRBJ2-1; 9 bases are a match to TRBD1. Per the germline V gene, CDR1 is SGHDN and CDR2 is FVKESK. The CDR3 length is 16 residues. The V and J ends lost 2 bases and 7 bases, in that order; junction bases with no gene match: 9. Here the CDR3 DNA reads TGTGCCAGCAGCCAAAACAGGGGGCGCTTTAGTAATGAGCAGTTCTTC. It translates to CASSQNRGRFSNEQFF.

The chain recombines TRBV10-2 with TRBJ2-2, with D hard to call. With 5 bases removed from V and 5 bases from J, the gap between germline ends came to 9 bases. The CDR3 totals 13 residues. Per the germline V gene, CDR1 is WSHSY and CDR2 is SAAADI. The CDR3 coding sequence is TGCGCCAGCAGTAGTACGAGGACCGGGGAGCTGTTTTTT. Translation: CASSSTRTGELFF.

V is TRBV5-1 and J is TRBJ2-3, with unresolved D. Per the germline V gene, CDR1 is SGHRS and CDR2 is YFSETQ. V was clipped by 7 bases and J by 0 bases, with 12 bases between them. This CDR3 is built from 14 residues. Here the CDR3 reads CASSGSLSTDTQYF. The DNA for the CDR3 is TGCGCCAGCTCAGGCTCCCTTAGCACAGATACGCAGTATTTT.

The chain employs TRBV28 and TRBJ2-7, with 7 bases aligning to TRBD1. After removal of 3 bases from V and 3 bases from J, the junction contained 11 bases not matched to a gene. Per germline, CDR1 MDHEN and CDR2 SYDVKM. The CDR3 is 16 residues long. CDR3 sequence (DNA): TGTGCCAGCAGTTTGACTGACAGGGAAAAATTCTACGAGCAGTACTTC. It specifies CASSLTDREKFYEQYF.

V usage is TRBV9 and J usage is TRBJ2-7; the match to TRBD1 covers 11 bases. Germline V gene lookup returns CDR1 SGDLS and CDR2 YYNGEE. Trimming took 4 bases from V and 7 from J; bases not matched to a gene: 7. The CDR3 loop spans 14 amino acids. The CDR3 is CASSTRTGGNEQYF. The CDR3 DNA follows: TGTGCCAGCAGCACGAGGACAGGGGGCAATGAGCAGTACTTC. The variable domain in full, completed from reference TRBV9 and TRBJ2-7, reads DSGVTQTPKHLITATGQRVTLRCSPRSGDLSVYWYQQSLDQGLQFLIQYYNGEERAKGNILERFSAQQFPDLHSELNLSSLELGDSALYFCASSTRTGGNEQYFGPGTRLTVT.

This clone has a single count. V usage is TRBV5-4 and J usage is TRBJ1-1; the D gene is possibly TRBD1 (5 bases). CDR1 and CDR2 (germline): SGHNT, YYREEE (reference sequence). This CDR3 is built from 15 residues. V was pared by 2 bases and J by 1 base, with 12 bases between. CDR3: CASSLPGPQNTEAFF. In nucleotides, the CDR3 is TGTGCCAGCAGCTTACCGGGACCGCAGAACACTGAAGCTTTCTTT.

The CDR3 coding sequence is TGTGCCAGCAGTGAAGGGTCTACAGGGTCCCAAGACTACACCTTC. Its protein is CASSEGSTGSQDYTF. The chain carries TRBV6-1 and TRBJ1-2; D might be TRBD1 (6 bases). V gave up 1 base and J gave up 10 bases, with 19 bases separating them. CDR3 length equals 15 residues. CDR1 is MNHNS and CDR2 is SASEGT in the germline V gene.

The chain joins TRBV7-2 to TRBJ1-5; D gene uncertain. The V end lost 1 base, the J end lost 6 bases, and 13 bases lay between the germline ends. This CDR3 spans 15 amino acids. Germline values: CDR1 SGHTA, CDR2 FQGNSA. Here the CDR3 DNA reads TGTGCCAGCAGCTTAGTCCCCCTTATTACTCAGCCCCAGCATTTT. Protein: CASSLVPLITQPQHF.

As regards this clone: The sample holds other DNA sequences that translate to the same CDR3. This chain connects TRBV28 to TRBJ2-7; D not resolved. The ends were cut back, 6 bases at V and 2 bases at J, with 5 bases in the middle. CDR1 is MDHEN and CDR2 is SYDVKM in the germline V gene. This CDR3 is built from 11 residues. The CDR3 reads CASSLTYEQYF. In nucleotides, the CDR3 is TGTGCCAGCAGCCTCACCTACGAGCAGTACTTC. The full variable domain, rest sourced from reference TRBV28 and TRBJ2-7, is DVKVTQSSRYLVKRTGEKVFLECVQDMDHENMFWYRQDPGLGLRLIYFSYDVKMKEKGDIPEGYSVSREKKERFSLILESASTNQTSMYLCASSLTYEQYFGPGTRLTVT.

The chain employs TRBV2 and TRBJ2-1; no reliable D call. CDR1 SNHLY and CDR2 FYNNEI come from the germline V gene. V dropped 0 bases and J dropped 6 bases, with 12 bases sitting between them. CDR3 size: 15 residues. The DNA of the CDR3 is TGTGCCAGCAGTGAAGCGCCGACGCCTCTCAATGAGCAGTTCTTC. Amino acid sequence: CASSEAPTPLNEQFF.

The V and J genes are TRBV27 and TRBJ1-1; TRBD1 is a possible D gene (6 bases). Germline assignment: CDR1 MNHEY and CDR2 SMNVEV (reference sequence). The CDR3 runs 13 residues. The V and J ends lost 2 bases and 5 bases respectively, with 9 bases between them. CDR3 sequence (DNA): TGTGCCAGCAGTTTACAGGGGTCGACTGAAGCTTTCTTT. Protein: CASSLQGSTEAFF.

The rearrangement links TRBV11-3 to TRBJ2-7; 7 positions match TRBD1. The V segment lost 3 bases and the J segment 0 bases; nucleotides outside the gene matches: 2. Germline assignment: CDR1 SGHNT and CDR2 YENEEA. The CDR3 consists of 14 residues. CDR3 DNA: TGTGCCAGCAGCTTGACAGGGAGCTCCTACGAGCAGTACTTC. This encodes CASSLTGSSYEQYF.

The chain links TRBV9 to TRBJ2-2; 9 bases agree with TRBD2. CDR1 and CDR2 (germline): SGDLS, YYNGEE. Trimming cost V 4 bases and J 4 bases; bases outside gene matches: 8. The CDR3 has 16 residues. The CDR3 DNA reads as TGTGCCAGCAGCTCTCGACTAGCGGCTGGCACCGGGGAGCTGTTTTTT. Its translation: CASSSRLAAGTGELFF.

The chain has TRBV18 and TRBJ2-7; D call uncertain. CDR1 KGHSH and CDR2 LQKENI come from the germline V gene. Trimming shortened V by 3 bases and J by 3 bases, and 15 bases separated the two germline ends. This CDR3 has 15 amino acids. The CDR3 sequence is CASSPFTGTLYEQYF. The CDR3 region has the DNA TGTGCCAGCTCACCTTTTACGGGCACACTCTACGAGCAGTACTTC.

The J gene is TRBJ2-7, the V gene TRBV27; a possible D gene is TRBD2 (5 bases). V was shortened by 7 bases and J by 1 base, with 14 bases between the two germline ends. Germline loops: CDR1 MNHEY, CDR2 SMNVEV (reference sequence). The CDR3 consists of 14 residues. CDR3 bases: TGTGCCAGCACTCGGACTCCCGGTTCCTACGAGCAGTACTTC. It specifies CASTRTPGSYEQYF.

In regard to this clone: This same CDR3 is encoded by further DNA sequences in the sample. The V and J genes are TRBV28 and TRBJ1-1, with a possible D match to TRBD1 (5 bases). Trimming stripped 5 bases from V and 6 bases from J, with 10 bases between. There are 12 residues in the CDR3. Germline-derived CDR1 and CDR2 are MDHEN and SYDVKM. In DNA, the CDR3 is TGTGCCAGCAGTCTCAGGGTCCCTGAAGCTTTCTTT. Translated: CASSLRVPEAFF.

This chain connects TRBV5-4 to TRBJ2-2; D gene ambiguous. Trimming shortened V by 4 bases and J by 4 bases, and 11 bases separated the two germline ends. The CDR3 extends over 14 amino acids. Per the germline V gene, CDR1 is SGHNT and CDR2 is YYREEE (reference sequence). CDR3 sequence reads: CASSPVKVTGELFF. DNA of the CDR3: TGTGCCAGCAGCCCGGTAAAGGTCACCGGGGAGCTGTTTTTT.

As regards this clone: Other DNA sequences in the same sample also yield this CDR3. The chain employs TRBV5-4 and TRBJ2-1, with D tentatively TRBD1 (6 bases). CDR3 length: 13 residues. V shed 2 bases and J shed 6 bases, with 9 bases lying between them. Germline CDR1 is SGHNT and CDR2 is YYREEE (reference sequence). The CDR3 reads CASSFRGGNEQFF. The CDR3 coding sequence is TGTGCCAGCAGCTTTCGAGGGGGCAATGAGCAGTTCTTC.

This clone has just a few counts. Other DNA sequences of this sample code for an identical CDR3. The chain recombines TRBV5-4 with TRBJ2-7; D gene unclear. The CDR3 length is 12 residues. Germline V gene data show CDR1 as SGHNT and CDR2 as YYREEE (reference sequence). The V gene lost 0 bases and the J gene lost 4 bases, with 5 bases spanning the gap. CDR3 sequence reads: CASSLVGYEQYF. The DNA of the CDR3 is TGTGCCAGCAGCTTGGTAGGTTACGAGCAGTACTTC.

The chain has TRBV5-1 and TRBJ2-1; D gene ambiguous. Looked up from germline, CDR1 is SGHRS and CDR2 is YFSETQ. V was shortened by 2 bases and J by 13 bases, with 10 bases between the two germline ends. The CDR3 runs to 11 residues. The CDR3 DNA is TGCGCCAGCAGCTTAGGTGACTCTCAGTTCTTC. Protein: CASSLGDSQFF.

The chain has TRBV6-1 and TRBJ2-3, with a weak D call TRBD1 (5 bases). The CDR3 is 14 amino acids. The germline V gene has CDR1 MNHNS and CDR2 SASEGT. V was shortened by 4 bases and J by 1 base, with 9 bases between the two germline ends. CDR3 in amino acids: CASSAQGRTDTQYF. The CDR3 DNA reads TGTGCCAGCAGTGCCCAGGGCCGCACAGATACGCAGTATTTT.

CDR3 sequence: CASSLNRLEGYNEQFF. The CDR3 nucleotides read TGTGCCAGCAGCTTAAACCGACTCGAGGGATACAATGAGCAGTTCTTC. The chain recombines TRBV7-8 with TRBJ2-1, with D possibly being TRBD2 (5 bases). Germline V gene lookup returns CDR1 SGHVS and CDR2 FQNEAQ. The CDR3 is 16 amino acids. V dropped 2 bases and J dropped 4 bases, with 15 bases sitting between them.

The chain combines TRBV11-2 with TRBJ1-3, with 9 bases lining up with TRBD1. This CDR3 contains 17 residues. V was pared by 3 bases and J by 9 bases, with 15 bases of the junction left unmatched. Looked up from germline, CDR1 is SGHAT and CDR2 is FQNNGV. The CDR3 region has the DNA TGTGCCAGCAGCTTTGGCGCTGCTGGGACAGGGTCGAGCACCATATATTTT. It codes for CASSFGAAGTGSSTIYF.

V usage is TRBV2 and J usage is TRBJ2-5; 10 positions agree with TRBD1. The V gene's germline CDR1 is SNHLY and CDR2 FYNNEI. CDR3 length: 12 amino acids. After removal of 5 bases from V and 12 bases from J, the junction contained 6 bases not matched to a gene. The CDR3 DNA is TGTGCCAGCAGTCAGGGGGACAGGGGCAAGTACTTC. Protein sequence: CASSQGDRGKYF.

This clone was detected once. The rearrangement links TRBV6-5 to TRBJ1-2; weak D call: TRBD1 (5 bases). CDR3 length equals 13 residues. Germline V gene lookup returns CDR1 MNHEY and CDR2 SVGAGI. Trimming took 5 bases from V and 4 from J, leaving 11 bases between them. The CDR3 coding sequence is TGTGCCAGCAGTATGGCAGACAGCTATGGCTACACCTTC. As protein: CASSMADSYGYTF.